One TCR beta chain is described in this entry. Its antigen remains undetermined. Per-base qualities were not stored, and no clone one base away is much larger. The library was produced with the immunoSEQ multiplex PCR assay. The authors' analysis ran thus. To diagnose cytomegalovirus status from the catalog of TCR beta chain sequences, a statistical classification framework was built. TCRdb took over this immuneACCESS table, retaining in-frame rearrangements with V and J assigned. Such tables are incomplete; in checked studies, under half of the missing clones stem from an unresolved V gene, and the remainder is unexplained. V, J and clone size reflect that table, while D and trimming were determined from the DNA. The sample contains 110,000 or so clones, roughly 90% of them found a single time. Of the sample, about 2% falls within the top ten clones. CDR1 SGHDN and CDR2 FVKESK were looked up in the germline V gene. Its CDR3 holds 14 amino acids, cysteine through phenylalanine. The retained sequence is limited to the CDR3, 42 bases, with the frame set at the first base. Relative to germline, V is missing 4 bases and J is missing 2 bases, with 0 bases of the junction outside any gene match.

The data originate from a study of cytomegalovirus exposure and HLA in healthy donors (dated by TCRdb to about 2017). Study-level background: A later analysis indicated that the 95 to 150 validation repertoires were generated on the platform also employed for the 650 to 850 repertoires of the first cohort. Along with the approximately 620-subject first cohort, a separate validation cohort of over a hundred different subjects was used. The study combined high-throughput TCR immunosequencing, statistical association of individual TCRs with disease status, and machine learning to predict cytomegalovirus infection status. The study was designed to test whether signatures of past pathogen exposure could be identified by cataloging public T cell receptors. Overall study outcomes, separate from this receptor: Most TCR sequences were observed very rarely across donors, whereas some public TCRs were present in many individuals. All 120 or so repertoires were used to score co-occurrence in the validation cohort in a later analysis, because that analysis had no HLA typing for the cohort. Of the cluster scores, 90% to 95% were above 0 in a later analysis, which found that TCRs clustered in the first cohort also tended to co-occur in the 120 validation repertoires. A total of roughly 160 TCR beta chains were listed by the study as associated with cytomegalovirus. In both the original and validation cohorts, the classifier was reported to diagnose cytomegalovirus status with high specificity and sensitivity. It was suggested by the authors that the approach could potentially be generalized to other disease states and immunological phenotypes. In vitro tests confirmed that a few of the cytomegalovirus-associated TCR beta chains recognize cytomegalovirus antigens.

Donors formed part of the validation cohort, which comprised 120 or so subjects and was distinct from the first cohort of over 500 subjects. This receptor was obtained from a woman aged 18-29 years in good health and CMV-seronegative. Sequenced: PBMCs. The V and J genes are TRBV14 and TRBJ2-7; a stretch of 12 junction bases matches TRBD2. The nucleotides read TGTGCCAGCAGCCGGACTAGCGGGGCCTACGAGCAGTACTTC. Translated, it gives CASSRTSGAYEQYF.